This record looks at one T cell receptor beta chain sequence and its context. This clone was counted between two and nine times. Its antigen is currently not known. Per-nucleotide qualities are absent, and no much larger clonotype sits a single base away. For every enrolled patient, mismatch repair deficiency was confirmed by either polymerase chain reaction or immunohistochemistry. TCR sequencing was carried out for a few patients who responded to pembrolizumab therapy. Pembrolizumab PD-1 blockade was prospectively tested in advanced mismatch repair-deficient cancers, regardless of tissue of origin, in the phase II trial. Serial peripheral blood T cell samples were collected before and at multiple times after starting PD-1 blockade. Blood sampling times were reported as weeks after the first pembrolizumab dose. In the germline V gene, CDR1 corresponds to MNHEY and CDR2 to SVGAGI. Counted from cysteine to phenylalanine, this CDR3 has 13 amino acids. Only CDR3 DNA is held: 39 bases, read in frame from base 1. The junction carries 10 bases between V and J, which are trimmed by 5 bases and 6 bases respectively.

The record originates from a study of PD-1 blockade in mismatch repair-deficient tumors (dated by TCRdb to 2016 to 2017). In terms of the full investigation: Between late 2013 and September 2016, the trial enrolled some 91 consecutive patients with about twelve mismatch repair-deficient cancer types, every one of whom had been previously treated and was progressing. Tumor-associated T cell clones were tracked in the peripheral blood of patients responding to PD-1 blockade by deep sequencing of TCR CDR3 regions. General findings and caveats noted by the study authors: Tumor-resident clones, often undetectable in blood before treatment, expanded rapidly after pembrolizumab and then contracted, generally before radiologic responses.

Libraries came from the immunoSEQ multiplex PCR assay. In its TCRdb copy, this immuneACCESS table keeps in-frame sequences only and misses some clones. Where compared with another copy, unresolved V genes explain less than half of these, and the others have no known cause. In all, the sample holds tens of thousands of clones, and 70% to 90% of those were seen once. Approximately 15% of the sample is in the top ten clones. The sequencing used peripheral blood, collected 52 weeks after starting pembrolizumab. The rearranged chain carries TRBV6-5 and TRBJ2-2; TRBD1 is possibly the D segment (6 matching bases). The sequence was obtained from an adult with mismatch repair-deficient cancer. The CDR3 protein sequence reads: CASSRGGAGELFF. The bases read TGTGCCAGCAGTCGAGGGGGAGCCGGGGAGCTGTTTTTT.